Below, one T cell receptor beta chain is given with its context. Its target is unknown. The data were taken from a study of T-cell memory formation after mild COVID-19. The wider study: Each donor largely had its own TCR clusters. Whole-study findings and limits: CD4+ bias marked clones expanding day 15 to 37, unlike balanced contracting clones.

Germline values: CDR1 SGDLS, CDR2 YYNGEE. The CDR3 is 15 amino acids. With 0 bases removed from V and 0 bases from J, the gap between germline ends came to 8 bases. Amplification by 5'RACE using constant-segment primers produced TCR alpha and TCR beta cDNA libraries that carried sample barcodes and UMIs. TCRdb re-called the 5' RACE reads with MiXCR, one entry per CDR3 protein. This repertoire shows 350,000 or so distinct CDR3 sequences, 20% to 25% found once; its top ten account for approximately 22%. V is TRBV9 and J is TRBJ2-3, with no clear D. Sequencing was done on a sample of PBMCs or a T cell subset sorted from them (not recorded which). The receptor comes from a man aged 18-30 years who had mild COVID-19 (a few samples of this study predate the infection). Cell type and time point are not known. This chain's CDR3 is CASSVDIVSTDTQYF. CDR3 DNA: TGTGCCAGCAGCGTAGATATCGTAAGCACAGATACGCAGTATTTT.